These T cell receptor beta chains were read from a single sample in a study of blood T cell repertoires in COVID-19. The method was immunoSEQ multiplex PCR; TCRdb's version includes in-frame clones alone and lacks a portion of them. The profile shows approximately 400,000 clones, about four fifths of them singletons. The sequenced material came from peripheral blood. The receptors stem from a human donor with acute or convalescent COVID-19. The donor label of this sample is uncertain. Each CDR3 is given with its conserved first and last residue. D genes are given only for firm matches. Part of the rows lack a size; the others show once, few, many or a class for expanded clones.

d_call: TRBD2
v_call: TRBV10-1
clone_size: NA
j_call: TRBJ2-1
cdr3_nt: TGCGCCAGCAGTGAGCCCAGGACTAGCGGGAGCCGGCCCAATGAGCAGTTCTTC
cdr3_aa: CASSEPRTSGSRPNEQFF

d_call: TRBD1
v_call: TRBV7-9
clone_size: NA
j_call: TRBJ2-1
cdr3_nt: TGTGCCAGCATCCGGGACAGGGGGATTGAGCAGTTCTTC
cdr3_aa: CASIRDRGIEQFF

d_call: TRBD1
v_call: TRBV5-6
clone_size: NA
j_call: TRBJ1-6
cdr3_nt: TGTGCCAGCAGCCAATACATGACAGGGCGCTATAATTCACCCCTCCACTTT
cdr3_aa: CASSQYMTGRYNSPLHF

d_call: NA
v_call: TRBV5-1
clone_size: NA
j_call: TRBJ2-2
cdr3_nt: TGCGCCAGCAGCTTTCAACAGACGAACACCGGGGAGCTGTTTTTT
cdr3_aa: CASSFQQTNTGELFF

d_call: NA
v_call: TRBV7-9
clone_size: NA
j_call: TRBJ2-2
cdr3_nt: TGTGCCAGCAGCTCCATTGCTTTGGCACAAGTGAACACCGGGGAGCTGTTTTTT
cdr3_aa: CASSSIALAQVNTGELFF

d_call: TRBD1
v_call: TRBV6-5
clone_size: NA
j_call: TRBJ2-7
cdr3_nt: TGTGCCAGCAGTTACTCGAGTGGACAGGGCTACGAGCAGTACTTC
cdr3_aa: CASSYSSGQGYEQYF

d_call: NA
v_call: TRBV19
clone_size: once
j_call: TRBJ1-5
cdr3_nt: TGTGCCAGTAGTATAGGAGGGGGTGTGGGCAATCAGCCCCAGCATTTT
cdr3_aa: CASSIGGGVGNQPQHF

d_call: NA
v_call: TRBV11-2
clone_size: NA
j_call: TRBJ1-1
cdr3_nt: TGTGCCAGCAGCTTAACAAAATTGAACACTGAAGCTTTCTTT
cdr3_aa: CASSLTKLNTEAFF

d_call: TRBD1
v_call: TRBV6-5
clone_size: NA
j_call: TRBJ1-2
cdr3_nt: TGTGCCAGCAGTTCCCCCGGACAGGGAACCTATGGCTACACCTTC
cdr3_aa: CASSSPGQGTYGYTF

d_call: TRBD1
v_call: TRBV11-2
clone_size: once
j_call: TRBJ2-1
cdr3_nt: TGTGCCAGCAGCACCCGGACAGGGGCGAGCTCCTACAATGAGCAGTTCTTC
cdr3_aa: CASSTRTGASSYNEQFF

d_call: NA
v_call: TRBV6-5
clone_size: NA
j_call: TRBJ1-3
cdr3_nt: TGTGCCAGCAGCAGGACACAAAGCTCTGGAAACACCATATATTTT
cdr3_aa: CASSRTQSSGNTIYF

d_call: TRBD2
v_call: TRBV6-4
clone_size: NA
j_call: TRBJ2-7
cdr3_nt: TGTGCCAGACGATCGCCACTAGCGGGCACCTACGAGCAGTACTTC
cdr3_aa: CARRSPLAGTYEQYF

d_call: TRBD1
v_call: TRBV18
clone_size: NA
j_call: TRBJ1-1
cdr3_nt: TGTGCCAGCCCCATATACAGGGGAGGAGAACACGGGATGAACACTGAAGCTTTCTTT
cdr3_aa: CASPIYRGGEHGMNTEAFF

d_call: NA
v_call: TRBV14
clone_size: NA
j_call: TRBJ1-3
cdr3_nt: TGTGCCAGCAGGGAACAGGGCTTTGGAAACACCATATATTTT
cdr3_aa: CASREQGFGNTIYF

d_call: NA
v_call: TRBV3-1/TRBV3-2
clone_size: NA
j_call: TRBJ2-1
cdr3_nt: TGTGCCAGCACCCGTTCGGAGAGCTCCTACAATGAGCAGTTCTTC
cdr3_aa: CASTRSESSYNEQFF

d_call: TRBD2
v_call: TRBV29-1
clone_size: NA
j_call: TRBJ2-1
cdr3_nt: TGCAGCGTTATATCGGCTAGCGGGGGGTCCTACAATGAGCAGTTCTTC
cdr3_aa: CSVISASGGSYNEQFF

d_call: NA
v_call: TRBV18
clone_size: once
j_call: TRBJ1-1
cdr3_nt: TGTGCCAGCTCACCACAACGTTTAGATTTGCGGAACACTGAAGCTTTCTTT
cdr3_aa: CASSPQRLDLRNTEAFF

d_call: TRBD1
v_call: TRBV2
clone_size: few
j_call: TRBJ2-1
cdr3_nt: TGTGCCAGCACTCATCCGGGACAGGGTAGGAATGAGCAGTTCTTC
cdr3_aa: CASTHPGQGRNEQFF

d_call: TRBD1
v_call: TRBV6-4
clone_size: few
j_call: TRBJ1-2
cdr3_nt: TGTGCCAGCAGTGGTTCCGGGACAGGGGACGGCTACACCTTC
cdr3_aa: CASSGSGTGDGYTF

d_call: NA
v_call: TRBV30
clone_size: once
j_call: TRBJ2-1
cdr3_nt: TGTGCCTGGAGTGTACTCGGTTCCTACAATGAGCAGTTCTTC
cdr3_aa: CAWSVLGSYNEQFF

d_call: TRBD1
v_call: TRBV18
clone_size: NA
j_call: TRBJ1-5
cdr3_nt: TGTGCCAGCTCACCGGGACAGGGAAGTCAGCCCCAGCATTTT
cdr3_aa: CASSPGQGSQPQHF

d_call: NA
v_call: TRBV5-1
clone_size: few
j_call: TRBJ2-2
cdr3_nt: TGCGCCAGCAGCTTGTACCGCGCGAACACCGGGGAGCTGTTTTTT
cdr3_aa: CASSLYRANTGELFF

d_call: NA
v_call: TRBV11-1
clone_size: NA
j_call: TRBJ2-4
cdr3_nt: TGTGCCAGCAGCTCTGGGACGGACAGAATTCAGTACTTC
cdr3_aa: CASSSGTDRIQYF